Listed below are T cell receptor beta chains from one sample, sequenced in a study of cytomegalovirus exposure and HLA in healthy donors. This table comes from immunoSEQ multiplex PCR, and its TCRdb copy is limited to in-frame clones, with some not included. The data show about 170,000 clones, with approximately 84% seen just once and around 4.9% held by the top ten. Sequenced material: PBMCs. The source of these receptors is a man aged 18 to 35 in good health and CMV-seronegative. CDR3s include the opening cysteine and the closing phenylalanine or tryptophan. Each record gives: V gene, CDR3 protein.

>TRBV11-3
CASSSRASPYEQYF
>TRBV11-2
CASSLVSEQGLYGYTF
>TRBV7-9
CASSLEQFSEAFF
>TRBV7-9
CSSSERTGFNTIYF
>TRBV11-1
CASSPRTGWDGYTF
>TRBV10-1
CASSDTVSTGELFF
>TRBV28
CASSRRAYEQYF
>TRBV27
CASSLLAGVQETQYF
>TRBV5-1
CASSPGQETQYF
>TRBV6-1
CASSAPTGGGYNSPLHF
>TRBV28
CASSSLAGGPNEQFF
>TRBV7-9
CASSGKGEGREKLFF
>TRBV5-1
CASSLGGSSYNEQFF
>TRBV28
CASRNTGRITQYF
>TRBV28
CASSGQGVNGYTF